This passage covers 27 T cell receptor beta chains from one sample sequenced in a study of OX40 agonist ivuxolimab in advanced cancers. The data were produced by immunoSEQ multiplex PCR, yet TCRdb's version contains in-frame clones alone and is incomplete. The profile covers 30,000 to 40,000 clones, with more than 70% appearing a single time and approximately 40% taken by the ten largest. Material: CD4+ or CD8+ T cells sorted from blood, obtained in a trial of the OX40 agonist ivuxolimab. The receptors here all came from an adult with an advanced solid tumor such as melanoma, head and neck, liver or kidney cancer.

The chain recombines TRBV5-1 with TRBJ2-3; 7 positions agree with TRBD2. V lost 8 bases and J lost 4; bases outside the gene matches: 16. The CDR3 consists of 16 residues. Per the germline V gene, CDR1 is SGHRS and CDR2 is YFSETQ. The CDR3 bases are TGCGCCAGTGCTCAAAATCTGGGGAGGGTGGCAGATACGCAGTATTTT. It codes for CASAQNLGRVADTQYF.

The genes are TRBV9 and TRBJ2-7; no firm D call. Germline-derived CDR1 and CDR2 are SGDLS and YYNGEE. CDR3 length: 14 residues. Between the trimmed V and J ends, which lost 3 bases and 3 bases, there was a span of 13 bases. In DNA, the CDR3 is TGTGCCAGCAGCGCCACAGATGCGAACTACGAGCAGTACTTC. It specifies CASSATDANYEQYF. Based on the CDR3 plus reference TRBV9 and TRBJ2-7, the full variable domain is DSGVTQTPKHLITATGQRVTLRCSPRSGDLSVYWYQQSLDQGLQFLIQYYNGEERAKGNILERFSAQQFPDLHSELNLSSLELGDSALYFCASSATDANYEQYFGPGTRLTVT.

The rearrangement links TRBV7-9 to TRBJ2-5, with a tentative D call TRBD1 (5 bases). Deletions cut 1 base from V and 1 base from J, with 13 bases between. The CDR3 has 16 residues. CDR1 SEHNR and CDR2 FQNEAQ come from the germline V gene (reference sequence). The CDR3 sequence is CASSLVVGAPQETQYF. DNA for the CDR3: TGTGCCAGCAGCTTAGTTGTAGGGGCGCCCCAAGAGACCCAGTACTTC.

This sequence joins TRBV5-1 and TRBJ2-1; weak D call: TRBD2 (6 bases). Germline lookup yields CDR1 SGHRS and CDR2 YFSETQ. Trimming shortened V by 4 bases and J by 2 bases, and 10 bases separated the two germline ends. The CDR3 is 14 amino acids. CDR3 in DNA: TGCGCCAGCAGCCGTGGGGGGACCTACAATGAGCAGTTCTTC. It translates to CASSRGGTYNEQFF.

The chain carries TRBV5-5 and TRBJ2-2; 9 bases line up with TRBD2. Trimming removed 0 bases from V and 5 bases from J; junction bases left unmatched: 8. Germline V gene data show CDR1 as SGHKS and CDR2 as YYEKEE (reference sequence). This CDR3 has 17 residues. The CDR3 bases are TGTGCCAGCAGCTTGGATCGAGCGGGGGGAATTACCGGGGAGCTGTTTTTT. Its translation: CASSLDRAGGITGELFF.

The gene calls are TRBV28 and TRBJ2-1; D not certain. The CDR3 spans 15 residues. The germline CDR1 and CDR2 sequences are MDHEN and SYDVKM. V lost 7 bases and J lost 0, with 13 bases in between. In nucleotides, the CDR3 is TGTGCCAGCAATCCGACTCCAAGCTCCTACAATGAGCAGTTCTTC. Translating it yields CASNPTPSSYNEQFF.

This chain uses TRBV16 with TRBJ1-2, with D possibly matching TRBD1 (6 bases). Per the germline V gene, CDR1 is KGHSY and CDR2 is FQNENV. Between the trimmed V and J ends, which lost 4 bases and 3 bases, there was a span of 12 bases. CDR3 length: 14 amino acids. The CDR3 loop reads CASSPSQGHYGYTF. CDR3 DNA: TGTGCCAGCAGCCCCTCACAGGGCCACTATGGCTACACCTTC.

V is TRBV28 and J is TRBJ1-1; D is undetermined. CDR1 is MDHEN, CDR2 SYDVKM, per germline. This CDR3 is 13 amino acids long. V was clipped by 3 bases and J by 5 bases, with 10 bases between them. The CDR3 region is CASSFSLWTEAFF. The CDR3 DNA reads TGTGCCAGCAGTTTTTCACTTTGGACTGAAGCTTTCTTT.

The chain carries TRBV15 and TRBJ2-7; 13 positions agree with TRBD2. Per the germline V gene, CDR1 is LNHNV and CDR2 is YYDKDF (reference sequence). This CDR3 has 16 residues. V shed 0 bases and J 5 bases; nucleotides not matched to a gene: 4. The DNA of the CDR3 is TGTGCCACCAGCAGAGATATGACTAGCGGGAGGAACGAGCAGTACTTC. Translated: CATSRDMTSGRNEQYF.

The chain recombines TRBV19 with TRBJ1-1; D unclear. CDR3 length: 13 residues. The V and J ends lost 3 bases and 1 base respectively, with 6 bases between them. Germline loops: CDR1 LNHDA, CDR2 SQIVND (reference sequence). CDR3 in DNA: TGTGCCAGTAGTATTAACACGAACACTGAAGCTTTCTTT. Translating gives CASSINTNTEAFF.

This rearrangement joins TRBV6-1 to TRBJ2-3, with D possibly matching TRBD1 (5 bases). This CDR3 has 14 amino acids. CDR1 MNHNS and CDR2 SASEGT come from the germline V gene. V dropped 8 bases and J dropped 4 bases, with 16 bases sitting between them. The CDR3 nucleotides read TGTGCCAGCCATACAGGATTCTATTCAGATACGCAGTATTTT. Amino acid sequence: CASHTGFYSDTQYF.

J is TRBJ2-1 and V is TRBV28; D gene uncertain. CDR3 length equals 15 residues. The ends were cut back, 6 bases at V and 2 bases at J, with 14 bases in the middle. Germline values: CDR1 MDHEN, CDR2 SYDVKM. CDR3 sequence reads: CASSHTEKAYNEQFF. The CDR3 DNA reads TGTGCCAGCAGCCACACCGAAAAAGCCTACAATGAGCAGTTCTTC.

The V gene is TRBV11-3, the J gene TRBJ2-3; TRBD2 agrees at 7 bases. V lost 5 bases to trimming and J lost 2 bases; unmatched junction nucleotides: 4. The CDR3 is made up of 14 amino acids. Germline V gene lookup returns CDR1 SGHNT and CDR2 YENEEA. The CDR3 reads CASSVGGTTDTQYF. The CDR3, as DNA: TGTGCCAGCAGCGTCGGGGGGACCACAGATACGCAGTATTTT.

CDR3 sequence: CASSVEGNSYEQYF. CDR3 sequence (DNA): TGTGCCAGCAGCGTAGAGGGTAACTCCTACGAGCAGTACTTC. The chain has TRBV9 and TRBJ2-7; D is ambiguous. The CDR3 length is 14 residues. V lost 0 bases, J lost 0 bases, and 7 bases lay in between. Germline CDR1 SGDLS, CDR2 YYNGEE. Using reference TRBV9 and TRBJ2-7 for the parts outside the CDR3, the full variable domain is DSGVTQTPKHLITATGQRVTLRCSPRSGDLSVYWYQQSLDQGLQFLIQYYNGEERAKGNILERFSAQQFPDLHSELNLSSLELGDSALYFCASSVEGNSYEQYFGPGTRLTVT.

This chain links TRBV27 with TRBJ2-1; D not resolved. This CDR3 has 16 residues. The germline V gene has CDR1 MNHEY and CDR2 SMNVEV (reference sequence). V was cut by 5 bases and J by 0 bases, with 14 bases left in between. Written as DNA, the CDR3 is TGTGCCAGCAGTCCGCGTAAAGGAAGCTCCTACAATGAGCAGTTCTTC. Its protein product is CASSPRKGSSYNEQFF.

The rearrangement links TRBV27 to TRBJ1-2; no definite D call. Per germline, CDR1 MNHEY and CDR2 SMNVEV (reference sequence). Trimming took 2 bases from V and 6 from J, leaving 13 bases between them. The CDR3 runs to 14 residues. As DNA, the CDR3 is TGTGCCAGCAGTTTAGACTCCGCTAGGGATGGCTACACCTTC. Translation: CASSLDSARDGYTF.

This chain uses TRBV30 with TRBJ2-7; 11 bases map to TRBD2. V was pared by 1 base and J by 4 bases, with 6 bases of the junction left unmatched. The germline V gene encodes CDR1 GTSNPN and CDR2 SVGIG (reference sequence). The CDR3 is 15 residues long. The CDR3 is CAWSGGTSGRYEQYF. The CDR3 coding sequence is TGTGCCTGGAGTGGGGGGACTAGCGGTAGGTACGAGCAGTACTTC.

The chain has TRBV7-9 and TRBJ2-6; tentatively, D is TRBD1 (5 bases). Looked up from germline, CDR1 is SEHNR and CDR2 is FQNEAQ (reference sequence). This CDR3 region has 16 residues. V lost 5 bases to trimming and J lost 1 base, with 12 bases between them. The CDR3 nucleotides read TGTGCCAGCAGCGCCCCCACAGGATCTGGGGCCAACGTCCTGACTTTC. It is translated as CASSAPTGSGANVLTF.

V is TRBV5-4 and J is TRBJ2-2, with 10 bases matching TRBD2. CDR1 and CDR2 (germline): SGHNT, YYREEE (reference sequence). The junction had 6 bases not matched to a gene; V was cut back by 10 bases and J by 6 bases. The length of the CDR3 is 13 residues. The CDR3 DNA reads as TGTGCCGGGCAGCGGGAGGGGGCCGGGGAGCTGTTTTTT. Translation: CAGQREGAGELFF.

The chain employs TRBV6-6 and TRBJ2-5; weak D call: TRBD1 (6 bases). The CDR3 length is 15 residues. The ends were cut back, 6 bases at V and 3 bases at J, with 17 bases in the middle. Germline V CDR1 and CDR2: MNHNY, SVGAGI (reference sequence). In DNA form, the CDR3 reads TGTGCCAGCAGGATGAATTCGGACAGAGAAGAGACCCAGTACTTC. Translating it yields CASRMNSDREETQYF.

The genes are TRBV7-3 and TRBJ2-7, with D perhaps TRBD2 (5 bases). The CDR3 sequence is 15 residues long. CDR1 is SGHTA and CDR2 is FQGTGA in the germline V gene. V lost 5 bases, J lost 2 bases, and 16 bases lay in between. This CDR3 is CASSQTGYGTYEQYF. CDR3 nucleotide sequence: TGTGCCAGCAGCCAAACGGGGTACGGCACCTACGAGCAGTACTTC.

The rearrangement joins TRBV18 to TRBJ2-7; 11 bases agree with TRBD2. After removal of 0 bases from V and 5 bases from J, the junction contained 6 bases not matched to a gene. This CDR3 is built from 16 residues. Germline V gene data show CDR1 as KGHSH and CDR2 as LQKENI. For the CDR3, the DNA is TGTGCCAGCTCACCACCTTCTAGCGGGGGGATTAACGAGCAGTACTTC. Amino acid sequence: CASSPPSSGGINEQYF.

The chain couples TRBV10-3 to TRBJ2-5; the D is unclear. From germline, CDR1 is ENHRY and CDR2 SYGVKD. This CDR3 contains 14 residues. V was cut by 2 bases and J by 3 bases, with 10 bases left in between. DNA for the CDR3: TGTGCCATCAGTGAGGAGTACGCCGAAGAGACCCAGTACTTC. It encodes CAISEEYAEETQYF.

The V gene is TRBV11-3, the J gene TRBJ1-1; D ambiguous. Deletions cut 0 bases from V and 4 bases from J, with 12 bases between. Germline CDR1 SGHNT, CDR2 YENEEA. The CDR3 loop spans 15 amino acids. CDR3 region: CASSLEGSGLTEAFF. The CDR3 bases are TGTGCCAGCAGCTTAGAAGGGTCTGGGCTCACTGAAGCTTTCTTT. Filled out from reference TRBV11-3 and TRBJ1-1, the complete variable domain reads EAGVVQSPRYKIIEKKQPVAFWCNPISGHNTLYWYLQNLGQGPELLIRYENEEAVDDSQLPKDRFSAERLKGVDSTLKIQPAELGDSAVYLCASSLEGSGLTEAFFGQGTRLTVV.

This clone was counted only a few times. The V gene is TRBV10-3, the J gene TRBJ1-4, with 8 bases fitting TRBD1. This CDR3 spans 12 amino acids. The germline V gene encodes CDR1 ENHRY and CDR2 SYGVKD. Unmatched junction bases numbered 6, after V lost 10 bases and J lost 8 bases. Here the CDR3 DNA reads TGTGCCACGACAGGGGAAGGGGAAAAACTGTTTTTT. This translates into CATTGEGEKLFF.

V and J are TRBV6-1 and TRBJ2-1; 7 bases line up with TRBD1. CDR3 length: 16 amino acids. After removal of 0 bases from V and 5 bases from J, the junction contained 7 bases not matched to a gene. CDR1 and CDR2 (germline): MNHNS, SASEGT. The CDR3 nucleotides are TGTGCCAGCAGTGAAGCTTACAGGGGCTATCACAATGAGCAGTTCTTC. It encodes CASSEAYRGYHNEQFF.

The chain links TRBV6-4 to TRBJ2-1; 9 bases fit TRBD2. The ends lost 1 base at V and 7 bases at J; junction bases unmatched: 11. The length of the CDR3 is 17 residues. Looked up from germline, CDR1 is MRHNA and CDR2 is SNTAGT. The CDR3 nucleotides are TGTGCCAGCAGTGACTTGTCTGGGAGCGGGGGGCCAAATGAGCAGTTCTTC. Its protein is CASSDLSGSGGPNEQFF.